This TCR beta chain was found in a study of T cell clonotyping in hematopoietic cell transplantation. Study-level findings and limits: Higher Inverse Simpson Index values in graft donor and pretransplant recipient predicted broader posttransplant TCR diversity. Pathologically expanded recipient clonotypes increased progressively from day 30 to day 180 as diversity fell. Few recipient clonotypes overlapped donors; over 95% were de novo at given depth.

In its sample, this clone was seen once. Its cognate antigen is unknown. Profiled with immunoSEQ multiplex PCR; TCRdb holds only in-frame clones, not every one. The repertoire holds about 13,000 clones, just under 95% seen once, with 6% to 8.5% in the top ten. Sequenced here: PBMCs, sampled 100 days after allogeneic stem cell transplant. The TCR originated in a female patient aged 50-59 years who had an allogeneic stem cell transplant from an unrelated donor, so the T cells may come from the graft donor. Some clones in this sample may be carry-over from other donors' samples.

CDR3 protein: CASSVGSGWETQYF. The DNA of the CDR3 is TGTGCCAGCAGCGTAGGGTCAGGGTGGGAGACCCAGTACTTC. The rearrangement links TRBV9 to TRBJ2-5; D might be TRBD1 (5 bases). Germline V lookup: CDR1 SGDLS, CDR2 YYNGEE. V dropped 0 bases and J dropped 5 bases, with 11 bases sitting between them. The CDR3 is 14 amino acids. The whole variable domain, filled in from reference TRBV9 and TRBJ2-5, reads DSGVTQTPKHLITATGQRVTLRCSPRSGDLSVYWYQQSLDQGLQFLIQYYNGEERAKGNILERFSAQQFPDLHSELNLSSLELGDSALYFCASSVGSGWETQYFGPGTRLLVL.